These 31 T cell receptor beta chains share one sample of origin, sequenced in a study of T cell responses to AZD1222 COVID-19 vaccine. The data were produced by immunoSEQ multiplex PCR, yet TCRdb's version contains in-frame clones alone and is incomplete. The table lists roughly 120,000 clones, approximately 88% of them singletons. Here the sequenced sample was peripheral blood, taken 28 days after the second AZD1222 dose. All receptors come from an adult who received the AZD1222 COVID-19 vaccine.

The rearrangement links TRBV7-9 to TRBJ2-1, with unresolved D. V lost 3 bases, J lost 0 bases, and 6 bases lay in between. The germline CDR1 and CDR2 sequences are SEHNR and FQNEAQ (reference sequence). The CDR3 spans 14 residues. The DNA for the CDR3 is TGTGCCAGCAGCTTCTCCAGCTCCTACAATGAGCAGTTCTTC. Its protein is CASSFSSSYNEQFF.

The chain uses TRBV2 and TRBJ2-7; a weak D match, TRBD1 (6 bases). Trimming cost V 8 bases and J 2 bases, with 19 bases left between them. The CDR3 totals 15 residues. The germline V gene encodes CDR1 SNHLY and CDR2 FYNNEI. DNA for the CDR3: TGTGCCAGCGGGGGCGGAACGATAGACGCCTACGAGCAGTACTTC. As protein: CASGGGTIDAYEQYF.

DNA for the CDR3: TGCGCCAGCAGCTTGTTCGGACTACCACAAGAGACCCAGTACTTC. Amino acid sequence: CASSLFGLPQETQYF. V is TRBV5-1 and J is TRBJ2-5; D possibly corresponds to TRBD2 (6 bases). V shed 1 base and J shed 2 bases, with 12 bases lying between them. CDR3 size: 15 residues. From germline, CDR1 is SGHRS and CDR2 YFSETQ.

The chain recombines TRBV6-2 or TRBV6-3 with TRBJ2-7; unclear D gene. Germline CDR1 and CDR2: MNHEY and SVGEGT. The length of the CDR3 is 12 residues. Trimming removed 6 bases at V and 5 bases at J, with 11 bases between. Written as DNA, the CDR3 is TGTGCCAGCAGCCCCCGTTCGGACGAGCAGTACTTC. The encoded protein is CASSPRSDEQYF.

This clone was seen a few times. CDR3 DNA: TGTGCCCTTAAAAGGGGGTTGACCGGGGAGCTGTTTTTT. Its translation: CALKRGLTGELFF. The chain carries TRBV12-3 or TRBV12-4 and TRBJ2-2; TRBD1 might be the D (6 bases). V lost 11 bases to trimming and J lost 5 bases, with 15 bases between them. The CDR3 has 13 residues.

The chain recombines TRBV28 with TRBJ1-1; weak D call: TRBD1 (6 bases). The CDR3 contains 15 residues. V lost 2 bases to trimming and J lost 1 base, with 11 bases between them. Germline CDR1 MDHEN, CDR2 SYDVKM. CDR3 nucleotides: TGTGCCAGCAGTTTAGGAGGACAGCAGAACACTGAAGCTTTCTTT. Protein product: CASSLGGQQNTEAFF.

This chain connects TRBV6-2 or TRBV6-3 to TRBJ2-3; 9 bases align to TRBD1. In germline, CDR1 is MNHEY, CDR2 SVGEGT. The CDR3 runs to 15 residues. J was trimmed by 6 bases and V by 2 bases; bases with no gene match: 6. Here the CDR3 reads CASSYQQGARDTQYF. The DNA of the CDR3 is TGTGCCAGCAGTTACCAACAGGGGGCGAGGGATACGCAGTATTTT.

The chain links TRBV18 to TRBJ1-2, with TRBD1 matching over 8 bases. CDR1 is KGHSH, CDR2 LQKENI, per germline. Losses at the gene ends were 2 bases for V and 6 bases for J; bases not matched to a gene: 5. The CDR3 runs 14 residues. CDR3: CASSPTGGSNGYTF. The DNA for the CDR3 is TGTGCCAGCTCACCAACAGGGGGTTCTAATGGCTACACCTTC.

The V call is TRBV5-1, the J call TRBJ2-7; TRBD1 matches at 9 bases. Germline CDR1 is SGHRS and CDR2 is YFSETQ. This CDR3 comprises 14 residues. With V trimmed by 4 bases and J by 1 base, 3 bases remained unmatched. CDR3 bases: TGCGCCAGCAGCCTGGGACAGGGATCCTACGAGCAGTACTTC. Translation gives CASSLGQGSYEQYF.

The genes are TRBV7-9 and TRBJ1-2, with a weak D call TRBD1 (5 bases). The V end lost 5 bases, the J end lost 4 bases, and 17 bases lay between the germline ends. This CDR3 has 15 residues. The germline CDR1 and CDR2 sequences are SEHNR and FQNEAQ (reference sequence). The CDR3 region is CASSPSGGTLYGYTF. The CDR3 bases are TGTGCCAGCAGCCCCTCGGGTGGGACCCTCTATGGCTACACCTTC.

On this clone itself: This CDR3 is also generated by other DNA sequences in the sample. The chain couples TRBV19 to TRBJ1-1; a possible D gene is TRBD1 (5 bases). This CDR3 spans 14 amino acids. CDR1 and CDR2 from the germline V gene are LNHDA and SQIVND (reference sequence). The V gene lost 3 bases and the J gene lost 3 bases, with 11 bases spanning the gap. The CDR3 sequence is CASSIGSGYTEAFF. DNA of the CDR3: TGTGCCAGTAGTATCGGATCAGGGTACACTGAAGCTTTCTTT. Supplemented by reference TRBV19 and TRBJ1-1, the full variable domain reads DGGITQSPKYLFRKEGQNVTLSCEQNLNHDAMYWYRQDPGQGLRLIYYSQIVNDFQKGDIAEGYSVSREKKESFPLTVTSAQKNPTAFYLCASSIGSGYTEAFFGQGTRLTVV.

This chain uses TRBV29-1 with TRBJ2-5, with D possibly matching TRBD2 (6 bases). The CDR3 sequence is 15 residues long. V was pared by 7 bases and J by 3 bases, with 21 bases between. In germline, CDR1 is SQVTM, CDR2 ANQGSEA. DNA for the CDR3: TGCAGCGCTGCGGGACTCCGGCCCGTTAAAGAGACCCAGTACTTC. This sequence encodes CSAAGLRPVKETQYF.

For the CDR3, the DNA is TGTGCCAGCAGCCAAACGATGACAGGTGTGGATGGCTACACCTTC. Translated: CASSQTMTGVDGYTF. The V and J genes are TRBV4-2 and TRBJ1-2; TRBD1 might be the D (6 bases). Germline-derived CDR1 and CDR2 are LGHNA and YNFKEQ. The CDR3 contains 15 residues. V dropped 2 bases and J dropped 6 bases, with 16 bases sitting between them.

In its sample, this clone was seen once. This rearrangement joins TRBV6-2 or TRBV6-3 to TRBJ2-1; 11 bases align to TRBD1. Trimming at V came to 2 bases and at J to 6 bases, leaving 3 bases not matched to a gene. This CDR3 has 15 amino acids. Germline CDR1 reads MNHEY; CDR2 reads SVGEGT. The CDR3 bases are TGTGCCAGCAGTTACCAGGGGACAGGGGGCAATGAGCAGTTCTTC. Residues: CASSYQGTGGNEQFF.

The chain recombines TRBV23-1 with TRBJ2-3; no firm D call. TRBV23-1 carries the ORF label, with uncertain function. The CDR3 totals 16 residues. Trimming removed 1 base at V and 2 bases at J, with 13 bases between. The CDR3 is CASSQWARRITDTQYF. CDR3 bases: TGCGCCAGCAGTCAATGGGCCCGACGGATCACAGATACGCAGTATTTT.

The chain joins TRBV4-3 to TRBJ1-2; 11 nucleotides match TRBD1. The junction had 4 bases not matched to a gene; V was cut back by 4 bases and J by 3 bases. Per the germline V gene, CDR1 is LGHNA and CDR2 is YSLEER. The CDR3 contains 15 residues. CDR3 coding DNA: TGCGCCAGCAGCCCGCGGACAGGGGGCGACTATGGCTACACCTTC. It yields the protein CASSPRTGGDYGYTF.

The CDR3 DNA is TGTGCCAGCACGGGGGGCAGGACTAATGAAAAACTGTTTTTT. It yields the protein CASTGGRTNEKLFF. The chain recombines TRBV28 with TRBJ1-4; D is perhaps TRBD1 (6 bases). Deletions cut 7 bases from V and 2 bases from J, with 11 bases between. The CDR3 contains 14 residues. Germline V gene data show CDR1 as MDHEN and CDR2 as SYDVKM.

The chain carries TRBV27 and TRBJ2-3; tentative D call: TRBD1 (5 bases). The CDR3 is made up of 15 amino acids. CDR1 is MNHEY, CDR2 SMNVEV, per germline (reference sequence). V was pared by 6 bases and J by 3 bases, with 16 bases between. CDR3 DNA sequence: TGTGCCAGCAGGATACTGGGGCTCGGGACAGATACGCAGTATTTT. Its protein is CASRILGLGTDTQYF.

The chain links TRBV28 to TRBJ1-5; 8 bases are shared with TRBD1. This CDR3 comprises 13 residues. The junction had 4 bases not matched to a gene; V was cut back by 6 bases and J by 6 bases. Germline CDR1 reads MDHEN; CDR2 reads SYDVKM. The CDR3 here is CASSRQGFQPQHF. The CDR3 DNA reads TGTGCCAGCAGCAGACAGGGGTTTCAGCCCCAGCATTTT.

V gene TRBV7-9 combines with J gene TRBJ1-2, with 7 bases that match TRBD1. V lost 4 bases, J lost 2 bases, and 1 base stayed unmatched. Germline-derived CDR1 and CDR2 are SEHNR and FQNEAQ (reference sequence). There are 13 residues in the CDR3. The CDR3 is CASSSGQNYGYTF. The CDR3 DNA is TGTGCCAGCAGCTCGGGACAGAACTATGGCTACACCTTC.

The V call is TRBV7-2, the J call TRBJ2-1, with a weak D call TRBD1 (6 bases). Between the trimmed V and J ends, which lost 5 bases and 10 bases, there was a span of 21 bases. Germline V gene lookup returns CDR1 SGHTA and CDR2 FQGNSA. The CDR3 has 15 residues. The CDR3: CASSHPLAGVDEQFF. The DNA of the CDR3 is TGTGCCAGCAGCCACCCCTTGGCAGGGGTGGACGAGCAGTTCTTC.

V usage is TRBV5-4 and J usage is TRBJ2-3, with D perhaps matching TRBD2 (6 bases). This CDR3 is built from 15 residues. CDR1 is SGHNT, CDR2 YYREEE, per germline (reference sequence). V gave up 3 bases and J gave up 2 bases, with 13 bases separating them. The CDR3 loop is CASSSRAGYTDTQYF. The CDR3 coding sequence is TGTGCCAGCAGCTCACGAGCGGGCTACACAGATACGCAGTATTTT. Variable domain in full (rest from reference TRBV5-4 and TRBJ2-3): ETGVTQSPTHLIKTRGQQVTLRCSSQSGHNTVSWYQQALGQGPQFIFQYYREEENGRGNFPPRFSGLQFPNYSSELNVNALELDDSALYLCASSSRAGYTDTQYFGPGTRLTVL.

The chain couples TRBV7-2 to TRBJ2-2, with D possibly matching TRBD1 (6 bases). Trimming removed 5 bases at V and 4 bases at J, with 14 bases between. The CDR3 length is 15 residues. The germline CDR1 and CDR2 sequences are SGHTA and FQGNSA. DNA for the CDR3: TGTGCCAGCAGCAAACCGGGACAAATCACCGGGGAGCTGTTTTTT. Translation: CASSKPGQITGELFF.

This chain uses TRBV9 with TRBJ1-6; D possibly corresponds to TRBD1 (6 bases). The V end lost 0 bases, the J end lost 6 bases, and 10 bases lay between the germline ends. The CDR3 consists of 15 residues. The germline gives CDR1 SGDLS, CDR2 YYNGEE. Here the CDR3 DNA reads TGTGCCAGCAGCGTAGTGGGGGCGCCTAATTCACCCCTCCACTTT. Translating gives CASSVVGAPNSPLHF.

The gene calls are TRBV24-1 and TRBJ2-2, with D unclear. CDR1 KGHDR and CDR2 SFDVKD come from the germline V gene. Trimming cost V 3 bases and J 6 bases, with 7 bases left between them. The CDR3 contains 13 residues. CDR3 sequence: CATSDRWAGELFF. The CDR3 nucleotides read TGTGCCACCAGTGATAGGTGGGCCGGGGAGCTGTTTTTT.

This chain uses TRBV7-2 with TRBJ2-7; 13 nucleotides line up with TRBD2. V was clipped by 5 bases and J by 4 bases; unmatched bases: 5. Germline-derived CDR1 and CDR2 are SGHTA and FQGNSA. This CDR3 is 15 amino acids long. CDR3 sequence (DNA): TGTGCCAGCAGCGGACGGACTAGCGGGGGATACGAGCAGTACTTC. Protein sequence: CASSGRTSGGYEQYF.

This rearrangement joins TRBV7-9 to TRBJ1-4, with 7 nucleotides matching TRBD1. The length of the CDR3 is 15 residues. With V trimmed by 5 bases and J by 3 bases, 6 bases remained unmatched. Germline-derived CDR1 and CDR2 are SEHNR and FQNEAQ (reference sequence). The CDR3 bases are TGTGCCAGCAGCCCCCCGACAGGGTCTAATGAAAAACTGTTTTTT. The encoded protein is CASSPPTGSNEKLFF.

In this sample, this clone turned up once. The V and J genes are TRBV27 and TRBJ2-5; D may be TRBD1 (5 bases). Per the germline V gene, CDR1 is MNHEY and CDR2 is SMNVEV (reference sequence). V shed 2 bases and J shed 5 bases, with 15 bases lying between them. CDR3 length equals 15 residues. DNA for the CDR3: TGTGCCAGCAGTTTACAGGGATTCGATTCGGAGACCCAGTACTTC. This gives the protein CASSLQGFDSETQYF.

This chain links TRBV18 with TRBJ1-4; TRBD1 matches 9 bases. This CDR3 contains 15 residues. Per the germline V gene, CDR1 is KGHSH and CDR2 is LQKENI. V lost 3 bases to trimming and J lost 8 bases; unmatched junction nucleotides: 7. CDR3 sequence (DNA): TGTGCCAGCTCACCGCCGGGACAGGGCGGAGAAAAACTGTTTTTT. It translates to CASSPPGQGGEKLFF.

The chain links TRBV5-1 to TRBJ2-7; D tentatively fits TRBD1 or TRBD2 (5 bases each). Germline lookup yields CDR1 SGHRS and CDR2 YFSETQ. The CDR3 runs to 15 residues. With 0 bases removed from V and 0 bases from J, the gap between germline ends came to 10 bases. This CDR3 is CASSLGDGSSYEQYF. The CDR3 DNA reads TGCGCCAGCAGCTTGGGGGACGGTAGCTCCTACGAGCAGTACTTC.

The chain joins TRBV27 to TRBJ1-2; D not certain. The CDR3 has 13 residues. Looked up from germline, CDR1 is MNHEY and CDR2 is SMNVEV (reference sequence). V gave up 7 bases and J gave up 5 bases, with 14 bases separating them. As DNA, the CDR3 is TGTGCCAGCAATCCAGGTCGGGGATATGGCTACACCTTC. It is translated as CASNPGRGYGYTF.